Listed here are 4 T cell receptor beta chains from one sample, sequenced in a study of T-cell memory formation after mild COVID-19. MiXCR, run by TCRdb on the 5' RACE reads, gives a single entry per CDR3 protein. Of hundreds of thousands of distinct CDR3 sequences listed, around 20% are singletons. Sequenced sample: PBMCs or a T cell subset sorted from them (not recorded which). The receptors originated from an adult woman who had mild COVID-19 (a few samples of this study predate the infection). Cell type and time point are not known.

The J gene is TRBJ1-1, the V gene TRBV7-9; 8 bases align to TRBD1. The germline gives CDR1 SEHNR, CDR2 FQNEAQ (reference sequence). Unmatched junction bases numbered 5, after V lost 6 bases and J lost 5 bases. This CDR3 is 13 amino acids long. The CDR3 sequence is CASRNTGGTEAFF. The CDR3 coding sequence is TGTGCCAGCAGAAATACAGGGGGAACTGAAGCTTTCTTT.

The chain has TRBV29-1 and TRBJ2-7, with D hard to call. This CDR3 is 11 amino acids long. V was clipped by 4 bases and J by 3 bases, with 7 bases between them. CDR1 is SQVTM and CDR2 is ANQGSEA in the germline V gene. CDR3 loop: CSVVKGYEQYF. CDR3 bases: TGCAGCGTTGTAAAGGGCTACGAGCAGTACTTC.

This clonotype was seen a few times. V usage is TRBV6-2 or TRBV6-3 and J usage is TRBJ1-1, with D maybe TRBD1 (5 bases). The V gene's germline CDR1 is MNHEY and CDR2 SVGEGT. The ends were cut back, 5 bases at V and 4 bases at J, with 17 bases in the middle. The CDR3 has 15 residues. The CDR3 spells CASSTIRDDATEAFF. Written as DNA, the CDR3 is TGTGCCAGCAGTACGATCAGGGATGATGCCACTGAAGCTTTCTTT.

The chain combines TRBV24-1 with TRBJ2-3, with TRBD1 matching over 7 bases. The CDR3 sequence is 16 residues long. The V gene's germline CDR1 is KGHDR and CDR2 SFDVKD. V lost 4 bases to trimming and J lost 1 base; unmatched junction nucleotides: 7. For the CDR3, the DNA is TGTGCCACCAGTGACTTAGCCGGGACAGGCACAGATACGCAGTATTTT. Its translation: CATSDLAGTGTDTQYF.